This T cell receptor beta chain came from a study of T cell repertoires in cytomegalovirus infection. This CDR3 spans 14 amino acids. Germline V gene lookup returns CDR1 DFQATT and CDR2 SNEGSKA (reference sequence). V was cut by 3 bases and J by 0 bases, with 9 bases left in between. This clonotype was picked up a small number of times. The antigen remains undetermined. TCRdb independently ran MiXCR on the reads; one entry per CDR3 protein. The data contain 110,000 to 150,000 distinct CDR3 sequences, around 30% of them singletons. This specimen was CD8+ T cells from cultured PBMCs, taken from culture after CMV antigen stimulation. The TCR sequence derives from a human donor in good health (CMV status not recorded). Some clones in this sample may be carry-over from other donors' samples. The chain couples TRBV20-1 to TRBJ1-5, with no clear D. The CDR3 sequence: CSASSGDSNQPQHF. The DNA for the CDR3 is TGCAGTGCTAGTTCAGGCGATAGCAATCAGCCCCAGCATTTT.